The rows below give T cell receptor beta chains drawn from one sample of a study of blood T cell repertoires in COVID-19. The assay was immunoSEQ multiplex PCR, and TCRdb's table has in-frame clones only and misses some. Among about 300,000 clones listed, roughly four fifths were seen once. Sequencing was done on a sample of peripheral blood. All receptors derive from a woman in her forties or fifties who had recovered from COVID-19. CDR3s include the opening cysteine and the closing phenylalanine or tryptophan. The D gene is left open where the match is weak. The size entry is marked missing in some rows and otherwise reads once, few, many or a size class.

d_call j_call v_call clone_size cdr3_nt cdr3_aa
TRBD2 TRBJ2-3 TRBV29-1 - TGCAGCGGGGGGGAATTCCTAGCGGGGTCCCTCACAGATACGCAGTATTTT CSGGEFLAGSLTDTQYF
TRBD1 TRBJ1-3 TRBV28 - TGTGCCAGCAGTTCGGACAGGGTAGGAAACACCATATATTTT CASSSDRVGNTIYF
TRBD2 TRBJ2-5 TRBV11-2 - TGTGCCAGCAGCCCACTAGCGGACCTAGAGACCCAGTACTTC CASSPLADLETQYF
TRBD1 TRBJ2-2 TRBV24-1 - TGTGCCACCAGTGGTTCGCAGGGCAGGGGGTCCGGGGAGCTGTTTTTT CATSGSQGRGSGELFF
- TRBJ2-1 TRBV3-1/TRBV3-2 - TGTGCCAGCAGCTCGTTCGACAGTTTGTCCTACAATGAGCAGTTCTTC CASSSFDSLSYNEQFF
TRBD1 TRBJ1-5 TRBV9 - TGTGCCAGCAGCCCTAGGACAGGTAGCAATCAGCCCCAGCATTTT CASSPRTGSNQPQHF
- TRBJ2-4 TRBV28 - TGTGCCAGCAGACCCGGGACTGCTCAAAACATTCAGTACTTC CASRPGTAQNIQYF
- TRBJ1-1 TRBV21-1 - TGTGCCAGCAGCGCCTTCCGGGACAGACACACTGAAGCTTTCTTT CASSAFRDRHTEAFF
TRBD1 TRBJ1-3 TRBV7-8 - TGTGCCAGCAGCCTTGGGACAGGAACTGGAAACACCATATATTTT CASSLGTGTGNTIYF
- TRBJ2-7 TRBV29-1 - TGCAGCGCTGTACGGCCAGGGGACGAGCAGTACTTC CSAVRPGDEQYF
TRBD1 TRBJ1-2 TRBV4-1 - TGCGCCAGCAGCCTCCATCCGACAGGGATGACCTATGGCTACACCTTC CASSLHPTGMTYGYTF
- TRBJ2-2 TRBV5-5 - TGTGCCAGCAGCTTGTGGGCTCCGAGTCGGACGCAGGGCTCCGGGGAGCTGTTTTTT CASSLWAPSRTQGSGELFF
- TRBJ1-4 TRBV4-3 few TGCGCCAGCAGCCAAGTTGACAGAAGGGATGAAAAACTGTTTTTT CASSQVDRRDEKLFF
TRBD1 TRBJ1-5 TRBV6-9 many TGTGCCAGCAGTTGCCCGACAGGGGTCAATCAGCCCCAGCATTTT CASSCPTGVNQPQHF
TRBD2 TRBJ2-7 TRBV4-3 - TGCGCCAGCAGCCAAGTGTCGAGCGGGGAGGCCGACGAGCAGTACTTC CASSQVSSGEADEQYF
TRBD1 TRBJ1-1 TRBV28 - TGTGCCAGCAACCCAGGGGGCTCCCCTTTGAACACTGAAGCTTTCTTT CASNPGGSPLNTEAFF